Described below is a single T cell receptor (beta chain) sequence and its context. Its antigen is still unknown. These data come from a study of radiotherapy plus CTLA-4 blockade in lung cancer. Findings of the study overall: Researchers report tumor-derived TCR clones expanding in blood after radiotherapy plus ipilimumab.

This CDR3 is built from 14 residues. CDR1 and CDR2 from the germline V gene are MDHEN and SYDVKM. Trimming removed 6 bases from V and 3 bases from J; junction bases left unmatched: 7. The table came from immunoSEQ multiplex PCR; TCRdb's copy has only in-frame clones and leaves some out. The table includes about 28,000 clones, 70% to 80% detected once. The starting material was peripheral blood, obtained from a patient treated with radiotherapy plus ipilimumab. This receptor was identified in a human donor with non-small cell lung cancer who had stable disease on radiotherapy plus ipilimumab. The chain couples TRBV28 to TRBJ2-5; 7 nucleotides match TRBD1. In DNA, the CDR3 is TGTGCCAGCAGCCTACTCGGACAGGAAGAGACCCAGTACTTC. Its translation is CASSLLGQEETQYF. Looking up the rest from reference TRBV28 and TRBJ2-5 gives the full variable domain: DVKVTQSSRYLVKRTGEKVFLECVQDMDHENMFWYRQDPGLGLRLIYFSYDVKMKEKGDIPEGYSVSREKKERFSLILESASTNQTSMYLCASSLLGQEETQYFGPGTRLLVL.